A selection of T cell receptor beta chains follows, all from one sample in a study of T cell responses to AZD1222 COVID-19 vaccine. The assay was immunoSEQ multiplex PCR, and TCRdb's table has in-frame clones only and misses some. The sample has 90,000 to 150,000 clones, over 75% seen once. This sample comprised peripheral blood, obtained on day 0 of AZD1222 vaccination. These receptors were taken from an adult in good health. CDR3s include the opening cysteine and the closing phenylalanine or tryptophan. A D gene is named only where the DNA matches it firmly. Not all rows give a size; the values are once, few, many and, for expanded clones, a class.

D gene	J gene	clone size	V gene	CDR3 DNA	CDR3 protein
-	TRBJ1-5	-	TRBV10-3	TGTGCCATCAGTGAGTCCGGCCGATCTACTGATCAGCCCCAGCATTTT	CAISESGRSTDQPQHF
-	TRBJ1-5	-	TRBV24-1	TGTGCCACCAGTGATCGCAGAGAAAACAATCAGCCCCAGCATTTT	CATSDRRENNQPQHF
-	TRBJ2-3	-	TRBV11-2	TGTGCCAGCAGCTTAGTTGGGACAGTGGAGGGAGATACGCAGTATTTT	CASSLVGTVEGDTQYF
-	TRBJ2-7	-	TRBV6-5	TGTGCCAGCAGTTACAGGCAGGGCAAGCCCCACGAGCAGTACTTC	CASSYRQGKPHEQYF
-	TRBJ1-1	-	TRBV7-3	TGTGCCAGCAGCTTAAAGCCGATGGAGGCTGAAGCTTTCTTT	CASSLKPMEAEAFF
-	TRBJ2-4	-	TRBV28	TGTGCCAGCAGCGCGTCAGGGTCCAAAAACATTCAGTACTTC	CASSASGSKNIQYF
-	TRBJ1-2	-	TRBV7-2	TGTGCCAGCAGCTTAGATCAGGGAGGTCGTTTGGATGGCTACACCTTC	CASSLDQGGRLDGYTF
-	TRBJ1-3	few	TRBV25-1	TGTGCCAGCAGTACTGACCCCTCTGGAAACACCATATATTTT	CASSTDPSGNTIYF
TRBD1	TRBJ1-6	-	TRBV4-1	TGCGCCAAGCACGACCGGGACAGAAATTCACCCCTCCACTTT	CAKHDRDRNSPLHF
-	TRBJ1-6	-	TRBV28	TGTGCCAGCAGTTTCCTCGTGGGTAGTAATTCACCCCTCCACTTT	CASSFLVGSNSPLHF
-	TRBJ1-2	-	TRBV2	TGTGCCAGCAGTGAAGGTAGTGCGAACTATGGCTACACCTTC	CASSEGSANYGYTF
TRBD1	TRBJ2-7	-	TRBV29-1	TGCAGCGTTGAGGACAGGGCCGAGCAGTACTTC	CSVEDRAEQYF
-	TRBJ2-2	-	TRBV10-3	TGTGCCATTAAACGGGCGGGGGCGGAAACCGGGGAGCTGTTTTTT	CAIKRAGAETGELFF
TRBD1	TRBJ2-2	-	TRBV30	TGTGCCTGGTCTCACTTGGGACAGAGCACCGGGGAGCTGTTTTTT	CAWSHLGQSTGELFF
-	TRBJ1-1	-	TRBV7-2	TGTGCCAGCAGCCCGCAGCCCGGGGGGGCTGAAGCTTTCTTT	CASSPQPGGAEAFF
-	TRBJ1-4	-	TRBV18	TGTGCCAGCTCAGCCCCGGGACCTCGTCGGGAAAAACTGTTTTTT	CASSAPGPRREKLFF
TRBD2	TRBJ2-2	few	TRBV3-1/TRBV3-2	TGTGCCAGCAGCCAACCCGGGACTAGCGGCTACACCGGGGAGCTGTTTTTT	CASSQPGTSGYTGELFF
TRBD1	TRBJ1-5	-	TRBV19	TGTGCCAGTAGTATTAGGCTGACAGGGAGTAATCAGCCCCAGCATTTT	CASSIRLTGSNQPQHF
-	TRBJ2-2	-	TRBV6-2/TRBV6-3	TGTGCCAGCACCCCCCGAGGATGGCAGAGGGGCACCGGGGAGCTGTTTTTT	CASTPRGWQRGTGELFF
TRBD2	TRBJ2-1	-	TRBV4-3	TGCGCCAGCAGCCAAGAACGTAACGGGAGGGGTGAGCAGTTCTTC	CASSQERNGRGEQFF
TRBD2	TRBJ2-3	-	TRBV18	TGTGCCAGCTCACCACGGTCCCTAGCGGGGGGTCTCACAGATACGCAGTATTTT	CASSPRSLAGGLTDTQYF
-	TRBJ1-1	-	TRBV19	TGTGCCAGTAGTATACTGAGAGAAACTGAAGCTTTCTTT	CASSILRETEAFF
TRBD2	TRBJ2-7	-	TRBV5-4	TGTGCCAGCAGCTTGGCCTACGGACTAGCCTCCTACGAGCAGTACTTC	CASSLAYGLASYEQYF
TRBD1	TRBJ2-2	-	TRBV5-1	TGCGCCAGCAGCTACAAGGGACAGGGGGTAAGCGCCGGGGAGCTGTTTTTT	CASSYKGQGVSAGELFF
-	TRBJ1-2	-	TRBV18	TGTGCCAGCTCGGGTAGGACATCTTCCAACTATGGCTACACCTTC	CASSGRTSSNYGYTF
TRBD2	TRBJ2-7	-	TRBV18	TGTGCCAGCTCACCGAGGGGATCGGGACTAGCGGGGAGAAAATCCTACGAGCAGTACTTC	CASSPRGSGLAGRKSYEQYF
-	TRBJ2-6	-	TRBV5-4	TGTGCCAGCAGCTTAGGGGGGAGGGATGGGGCCAACGTCCTGACTTTC	CASSLGGRDGANVLTF
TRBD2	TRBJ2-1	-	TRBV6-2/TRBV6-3	TGTGCCAGCAGCCCCGATCGGGGATCCGCCCTAGCGGCATTCTACAATGAGCAGTTCTTC	CASSPDRGSALAAFYNEQFF
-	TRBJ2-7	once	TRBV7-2	TGTGCCAGCAGCCCTCAAGGACAGCCCTCCTACGAGCAGTACTTC	CASSPQGQPSYEQYF
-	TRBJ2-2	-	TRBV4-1	TGCGCCAGCAGCCAAGATTCCGTAGCGGCCGACAACACCGGGGAGCTGTTTTTT	CASSQDSVAADNTGELFF
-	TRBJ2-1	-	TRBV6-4	TGTGCCAGCAGTGTCTCTGAACACAATGAGCAGTTCTTC	CASSVSEHNEQFF
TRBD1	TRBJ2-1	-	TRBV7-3	TGTGCCAGCAGCCTCAATGGACAGGGCTCCTACAATGAGCAGTTCTTC	CASSLNGQGSYNEQFF
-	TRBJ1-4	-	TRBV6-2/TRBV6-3	TGTGCCAGCAGTTACGAGGGTCCCGGCCCCAATGAAAAACTGTTTTTT	CASSYEGPGPNEKLFF
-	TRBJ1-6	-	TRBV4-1	TGCGCCAGCAGCCCCCCCGGGCTACCCATTTCACCCCTCCACTTT	CASSPPGLPISPLHF
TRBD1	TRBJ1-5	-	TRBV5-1	TGCGCCAGCAGCCCCAGGGGGGGAAGTCAGCCCCAGCATTTT	CASSPRGGSQPQHF
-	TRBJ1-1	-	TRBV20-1	TGCAGTGCTAGTCACCCAGGCATAAACACTGAAGCTTTCTTT	CSASHPGINTEAFF
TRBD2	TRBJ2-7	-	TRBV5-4	TGTGCCAGCAGCTTGGGGCTAGCGGGGGCCTACGAGCAGTACTTC	CASSLGLAGAYEQYF
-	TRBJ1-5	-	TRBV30	TGTGCCTGGAGATCTCAGAGCAATCAGCCCCAGCATTTT	CAWRSQSNQPQHF
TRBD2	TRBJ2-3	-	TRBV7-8	TGTGCCAGCAGCTTAGCGGGACTAGCGGGAGTATTAGATACGCAGTATTTT	CASSLAGLAGVLDTQYF
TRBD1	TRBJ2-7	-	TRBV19	TGTGCCAGTAGTTCTCACCGGGACAGGGGAATCTACGAGCAGTACTTC	CASSSHRDRGIYEQYF